The clone carrying this T cell receptor (beta chain) showed up just a few times. The entry originates in a study of identical twins. The CDR3 totals 13 residues. J lost 5 bases, V lost 11 bases, and 9 bases had no gene match. The germline CDR1 and CDR2 sequences are SGHTA and FQGNSA. From the 5' RACE reads, TCRdb called clonotypes with MiXCR, one entry per CDR3 protein. The profile covers hundreds of thousands of distinct CDR3 sequences, with 15% to 20% appearing a single time and about an eighth taken by the ten largest. In addition, the sample was reused for a study of T cells expressing NK-cell markers.

The TCR sequence derives from a young woman in good health. The sample comprised PBMCs. V usage is TRBV7-2 and J usage is TRBJ2-3; 8 nucleotides agree with TRBD2. The CDR3 reads CAAGTRGIDTQYF. CDR3 nucleotide sequence: TGTGCCGCTGGGACTAGGGGTATAGATACGCAGTATTTT.